Presented here are 14 T cell receptor beta chains from one specimen sequenced in a study of blood T cell repertoires in COVID-19. Using immunoSEQ multiplex PCR, the repertoire was profiled, and TCRdb retains in-frame clones only, with some absent. The table lists under 75,000 clones, 72% of them singletons. The sequenced sample was peripheral blood. All receptors come from a woman in her sixties or seventies with COVID-19, enrolled during active disease.

The rearrangement uses TRBV11-2 and TRBJ2-5, with 7 bases fitting TRBD2. This CDR3 is built from 15 residues. Per the germline V gene, CDR1 is SGHAT and CDR2 is FQNNGV. The V gene end was trimmed by 4 bases and the J gene end by 1 base; junction bases not matched to a gene: 6. The CDR3 DNA sequence: TGTGCCAGCAGCTCTCTCCGGGGGGTCCAAGAGACCCAGTACTTC. This sequence encodes CASSSLRGVQETQYF.

The chain carries TRBV7-3 and TRBJ2-2; TRBD2 agrees at 10 bases. The V gene end was trimmed by 1 base and the J gene end by 7 bases; junction bases not matched to a gene: 6. The CDR3 consists of 16 residues. Germline CDR1 reads SGHTA; CDR2 reads FQGTGA. CDR3 sequence reads: CASSLRGLATGGELFF. The CDR3 bases are TGTGCCAGCAGCTTAAGGGGACTAGCGACGGGCGGGGAGCTGTTTTTT.

The J gene is TRBJ2-1, the V gene TRBV7-6; tentative D call: TRBD2 (6 bases). The CDR3 totals 12 residues. Deletions cut 4 bases from V and 9 bases from J, with 10 bases between. In germline, CDR1 is SGHVS, CDR2 FNYEAQ. The DNA of the CDR3 is TGTGCCAGCAGCTCCCCGGAGGGTGAGCAGTTCTTC. Translated, it gives CASSSPEGEQFF.

The genes are TRBV20-1 and TRBJ1-3; no clear D gene. This CDR3 has 13 amino acids. The V end was cut by 3 bases, the J end by 4 bases, with 10 bases between. Germline CDR1 reads DFQATT; CDR2 reads SNEGSKA (reference sequence). The DNA for the CDR3 is TGCAGTGCTAGTGTGGGAGCCGGAAACACCATATATTTT. Protein sequence: CSASVGAGNTIYF.

The V call is TRBV5-6, the J call TRBJ2-5, with D possibly TRBD1 on 6 matching bases. This CDR3 contains 13 residues. The germline CDR1 and CDR2 sequences are SGHDT and YYEEEE. With 4 bases removed from V and 10 bases from J, the gap between germline ends came to 17 bases. The CDR3 DNA is TGTGCCAGCAGCCTTACAGGGTCCTGGAGCCAGTACTTC. Encoded protein: CASSLTGSWSQYF. The full variable domain, its missing parts supplied by reference TRBV5-6 and TRBJ2-5, is DAGVTQSPTHLIKTRGQQVTLRCSPKSGHDTVSWYQQALGQGPQFIFQYYEEEERQRGNFPDRFSGHQFPNYSSELNVNALLLGDSALYLCASSLTGSWSQYFGPGTRLLVL.

The gene calls are TRBV9 and TRBJ1-3, with 7 bases fitting TRBD1. CDR3 length equals 17 residues. Losses at the gene ends were 0 bases for V and 4 bases for J; bases not matched to a gene: 10. Germline assignment: CDR1 SGDLS and CDR2 YYNGEE. The CDR3 spells CASSVATEDRPGNTIYF. For the CDR3, the DNA is TGTGCCAGCAGCGTAGCGACGGAGGACAGGCCGGGAAACACCATATATTTT.

The rearrangement links TRBV18 to TRBJ2-7; D is unclear. The CDR3 totals 13 residues. Looked up from germline, CDR1 is KGHSH and CDR2 is LQKENI. V gave up 2 bases and J gave up 4 bases, with 9 bases separating them. Here the CDR3 reads CASSPSAEYEQYF. The CDR3 region has the DNA TGTGCCAGCTCACCAAGTGCGGAGTACGAGCAGTACTTC.

The CDR3 here is CASSVTSSETQYF. CDR3 nucleotides: TGTGCCAGCAGCGTAACTAGTTCGGAGACCCAGTACTTC. The chain combines TRBV9 with TRBJ2-5; D possibly corresponds to TRBD2 (5 bases). In germline, CDR1 is SGDLS, CDR2 YYNGEE. There are 13 residues in the CDR3. Between the trimmed V and J ends, which lost 1 base and 5 bases, there was a span of 9 bases.

This clone was picked up a small number of times. The chain combines TRBV9 with TRBJ2-2; D is undetermined. V was shortened by 3 bases and J by 4 bases, with 10 bases between the two germline ends. The CDR3 loop spans 14 amino acids. Germline assignment: CDR1 SGDLS and CDR2 YYNGEE. The CDR3: CASSGVRSTGELFF. DNA for the CDR3: TGTGCCAGCAGCGGGGTTAGGAGCACCGGGGAGCTGTTTTTT.

This clone was seen only a few times. The chain has TRBV6-6 and TRBJ1-5; TRBD1 is a possible D gene (5 bases). Trimming stripped 2 bases from V and 4 bases from J, with 9 bases between. Germline assignment: CDR1 MNHNY and CDR2 SVGAGI (reference sequence). This CDR3 has 14 residues. CDR3 bases: TGTGCCAGCAGTTACGGGGGGGGGAATCAGCCCCAGCATTTT. Translated: CASSYGGGNQPQHF.

The V and J genes are TRBV10-3 and TRBJ1-1; tentatively, D is TRBD1 (5 bases). Trimming removed 2 bases at V and 3 bases at J, with 7 bases between. Germline values: CDR1 ENHRY, CDR2 SYGVKD. CDR3 length equals 13 residues. CDR3 coding DNA: TGTGCCATCAGTGAGCGGGGGGACACTGAAGCTTTCTTT. It codes for CAISERGDTEAFF.

The chain is built from TRBV6-5 and TRBJ1-1; weak D call: TRBD1 (6 bases). This CDR3 comprises 15 residues. CDR1 and CDR2 (germline): MNHEY, SVGAGI. V lost 5 bases, J lost 0 bases, and 13 bases lay in between. The chain's CDR3 is CASSTGQKMNTEAFF. CDR3 DNA sequence: TGTGCCAGCAGTACCGGACAGAAGATGAACACTGAAGCTTTCTTT.

The chain uses TRBV5-4 and TRBJ1-6; a possible D gene is TRBD1 (5 bases). Per the germline V gene, CDR1 is SGHNT and CDR2 is YYREEE (reference sequence). Trimming pared 3 bases from V and 8 bases from J, leaving 18 bases between. The CDR3 sequence is 16 residues long. CDR3 in DNA: TGTGCCAGCAGCTCGAGGTCGGGGGGTAGGGATTCACCCCTCCACTTT. Protein: CASSSRSGGRDSPLHF.

This sequence joins TRBV5-1 and TRBJ2-7, with 10 positions matching TRBD2. The trim removed 4 bases at V and 3 bases at J, leaving 4 bases unmatched. CDR3 length equals 14 residues. In germline, CDR1 is SGHRS, CDR2 YFSETQ. CDR3 sequence: CASSPKRGGYEQYF. Here the CDR3 DNA reads TGCGCCAGCAGCCCGAAGCGGGGGGGCTACGAGCAGTACTTC.